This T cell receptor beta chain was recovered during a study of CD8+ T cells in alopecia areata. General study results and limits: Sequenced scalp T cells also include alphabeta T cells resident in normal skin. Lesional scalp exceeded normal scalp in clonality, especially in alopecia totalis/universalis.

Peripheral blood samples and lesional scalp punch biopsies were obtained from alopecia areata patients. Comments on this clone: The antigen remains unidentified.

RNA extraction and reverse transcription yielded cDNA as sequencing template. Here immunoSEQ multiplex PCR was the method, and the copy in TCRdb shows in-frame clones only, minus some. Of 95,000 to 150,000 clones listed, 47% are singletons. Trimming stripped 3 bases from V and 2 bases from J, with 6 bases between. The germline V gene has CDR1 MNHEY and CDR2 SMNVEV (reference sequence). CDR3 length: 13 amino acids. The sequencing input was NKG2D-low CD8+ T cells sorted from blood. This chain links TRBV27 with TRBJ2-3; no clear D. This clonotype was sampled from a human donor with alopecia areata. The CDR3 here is CASSLGITDTQYF. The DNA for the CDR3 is TGTGCCAGCAGTTTGGGTATCACAGATACGCAGTATTTT.